One and the same sample provided the 13 T cell receptor beta chains below, sequenced in a study of technical replicates of blood from a few donors. Sequencing used immunoSEQ multiplex PCR; TCRdb keeps in-frame clones, though not all of them. Of 65,000 to 95,000 clones listed, about 97% were seen once; the top ten hold around 0.18%. The sequenced sample consisted of T cells isolated from PBMCs. The receptors here all came from a human donor in good health.

The chain recombines TRBV5-1 with TRBJ2-2; D is uncertain. This CDR3 has 12 residues. V lost 4 bases and J lost 3, with 4 bases in between. The germline V gene has CDR1 SGHRS and CDR2 YFSETQ. The chain's CDR3 is CASSPDTGELFF. The CDR3 DNA follows: TGCGCCAGCAGCCCAGACACCGGGGAGCTGTTTTTT.

The chain is built from TRBV4-1 and TRBJ1-2, with D possibly matching TRBD1 (6 bases). Germline-derived CDR1 and CDR2 are MGHRA and YSYEKL. The V gene lost 2 bases and the J gene lost 2 bases, with 6 bases spanning the gap. The CDR3 loop spans 13 amino acids. CDR3 bases: TGCGCCAGCAGCCAAACAGGGAACTATGGCTACACCTTC. It yields the protein CASSQTGNYGYTF.

CDR3 in amino acids: CASSQSTNGGTEAFF. The CDR3 DNA reads TGCGCCAGCAGCCAATCGACGAACGGAGGGACTGAAGCTTTCTTT. The rearrangement links TRBV4-1 to TRBJ1-1, with D unclear. This CDR3 spans 15 amino acids. V shed 2 bases and J shed 5 bases, with 15 bases lying between them. The V gene's germline CDR1 is MGHRA and CDR2 YSYEKL.

This chain links TRBV9 with TRBJ1-2, with a possible D match to TRBD1 (6 bases). The V gene lost 2 bases and the J gene lost 0 bases, with 14 bases spanning the gap. The CDR3 is 16 amino acids. Germline loops: CDR1 SGDLS, CDR2 YYNGEE. In DNA, the CDR3 is TGTGCCAGCAGCGTGGGGAACAGGGTATCTAACTATGGCTACACCTTC. Translation: CASSVGNRVSNYGYTF. The whole variable domain, remainder taken from reference TRBV9 and TRBJ1-2, is DSGVTQTPKHLITATGQRVTLRCSPRSGDLSVYWYQQSLDQGLQFLIQYYNGEERAKGNILERFSAQQFPDLHSELNLSSLELGDSALYFCASSVGNRVSNYGYTFGSGTRLTVV.

The CDR3: CASSDGPSYGYTF. The CDR3 bases are TGTGCCAGCAGTGATGGGCCTTCCTATGGCTACACCTTC. The chain links TRBV6-1 to TRBJ1-2, with D unresolved. Germline CDR1 MNHNS, CDR2 SASEGT. The length of the CDR3 is 13 residues. V gave up 3 bases and J gave up 4 bases, with 9 bases separating them.

This rearrangement joins TRBV7-9 to TRBJ1-2; D is uncertain. V shed 1 base and J shed 8 bases, with 20 bases lying between them. Germline CDR1 SEHNR, CDR2 FQNEAQ (reference sequence). This CDR3 has 16 residues. CDR3 region: CASSLDLQWAPSGYTF. The DNA of the CDR3 is TGTGCCAGCAGCTTAGATCTCCAGTGGGCCCCCTCCGGCTACACCTTC.

The chain is built from TRBV9 and TRBJ2-3; the D gene is possibly TRBD1 (5 bases). Germline assignment: CDR1 SGDLS and CDR2 YYNGEE. Trimming removed 0 bases at V and 3 bases at J, with 11 bases between. The CDR3 spans 15 residues. The CDR3 loop reads CASSVVAGITDTQYF. The CDR3 region has the DNA TGTGCCAGCAGCGTAGTGGCAGGGATTACAGATACGCAGTATTTT. The full variable domain, with the rest looked up from reference TRBV9 and TRBJ2-3, is DSGVTQTPKHLITATGQRVTLRCSPRSGDLSVYWYQQSLDQGLQFLIQYYNGEERAKGNILERFSAQQFPDLHSELNLSSLELGDSALYFCASSVVAGITDTQYFGPGTRLTVL.

The rearrangement joins TRBV15 to TRBJ2-5, with D perhaps matching TRBD1 (6 bases). CDR3 length: 16 amino acids. V gave up 5 bases and J gave up 4 bases, with 20 bases separating them. CDR1 is LNHNV, CDR2 YYDKDF, per germline (reference sequence). CDR3 amino acids: CATSFPEGDTRETQYF. The CDR3 DNA is TGTGCCACCAGCTTCCCAGAGGGGGACACTAGAGAGACCCAGTACTTC.

The chain's CDR3 is CASSYRTGAYEQYF. As DNA, the CDR3 is TGTGCCAGCAGCTATCGGACAGGGGCCTACGAGCAGTACTTC. The chain employs TRBV7-8 and TRBJ2-7; the match to TRBD1 covers 9 bases. CDR1 SGHVS and CDR2 FQNEAQ come from the germline V gene. The CDR3 spans 14 residues. With 4 bases clipped from V and 2 bases from J, the junction kept 3 bases outside the gene matches.

In DNA form, the CDR3 reads TGTGCCAGCAGCGCCCAACAGGGGTGGACAGATACGCAGTATTTT. It encodes CASSAQQGWTDTQYF. The rearrangement links TRBV9 to TRBJ2-3, with TRBD1 matching 7 bases. The CDR3 has 15 residues. CDR1 is SGDLS and CDR2 is YYNGEE in the germline V gene. With 3 bases clipped from V and 3 bases from J, the junction kept 7 bases outside the gene matches.

J is TRBJ2-7 and V is TRBV6-5; 8 bases are shared with TRBD2. CDR3 length: 13 residues. Trimming cost V 6 bases and J 3 bases; bases outside gene matches: 4. Germline CDR1 is MNHEY and CDR2 is SVGAGI. DNA of the CDR3: TGTGCCAGCAGCACCAGCGGGAGCTACGAGCAGTACTTC. Translating gives CASSTSGSYEQYF.

The chain uses TRBV28 and TRBJ1-5; D ambiguous. The CDR3 length is 13 residues. V gave up 4 bases and J gave up 3 bases, with 7 bases separating them. CDR1 MDHEN and CDR2 SYDVKM come from the germline V gene. This CDR3 reads CASSSGYNQPQHF. CDR3 sequence (DNA): TGTGCCAGCAGTTCAGGTTACAATCAGCCCCAGCATTTT.

This chain links TRBV5-1 with TRBJ2-7, with 10 bases identical to TRBD2. Germline-derived CDR1 and CDR2 are SGHRS and YFSETQ. The CDR3 runs 16 residues. J gave up 3 bases and V 4 bases, and 10 bases lay outside the gene matches. The chain's CDR3 is CASSPDSGGPNYEQYF. CDR3 bases: TGCGCCAGCAGCCCAGATAGCGGGGGGCCCAACTACGAGCAGTACTTC.